This T cell receptor beta chain was recovered during a study of blood T cell repertoires in COVID-19. Turning to the study itself: Acute-phase and convalescent COVID-19 samples originated in the United States, Italy and Spain. T cells, B-cell-depleted T cells, or PBMCs provided the cDNA or gDNA that served as material.

The ends were cut back, 4 bases at V and 4 bases at J, with 7 bases in the middle. Germline CDR1 and CDR2: MNHEY and SMNVEV (reference sequence). CDR3 length: 12 residues. Per the study methods: The assay estimated nucleated cells by amplifying reference gene primers. Clones were sequenced by immunoSEQ multiplex PCR, and TCRdb holds only the in-frame ones, with some missing. The V and J calls and clone size come from that table; D and trimming were worked out from the DNA. The repertoire holds under 300,000 clones, with more than 65% as singletons. What was sequenced was peripheral blood. V gene TRBV27 combines with J gene TRBJ1-2, with D unclear. The TCR sequence derives from a woman in her thirties or forties with active or convalescent COVID-19. CDR3 in amino acids: CASSSPGYGYTF. CDR3 DNA sequence: TGTGCCAGCAGTTCCCCGGGCTATGGCTACACCTTC.